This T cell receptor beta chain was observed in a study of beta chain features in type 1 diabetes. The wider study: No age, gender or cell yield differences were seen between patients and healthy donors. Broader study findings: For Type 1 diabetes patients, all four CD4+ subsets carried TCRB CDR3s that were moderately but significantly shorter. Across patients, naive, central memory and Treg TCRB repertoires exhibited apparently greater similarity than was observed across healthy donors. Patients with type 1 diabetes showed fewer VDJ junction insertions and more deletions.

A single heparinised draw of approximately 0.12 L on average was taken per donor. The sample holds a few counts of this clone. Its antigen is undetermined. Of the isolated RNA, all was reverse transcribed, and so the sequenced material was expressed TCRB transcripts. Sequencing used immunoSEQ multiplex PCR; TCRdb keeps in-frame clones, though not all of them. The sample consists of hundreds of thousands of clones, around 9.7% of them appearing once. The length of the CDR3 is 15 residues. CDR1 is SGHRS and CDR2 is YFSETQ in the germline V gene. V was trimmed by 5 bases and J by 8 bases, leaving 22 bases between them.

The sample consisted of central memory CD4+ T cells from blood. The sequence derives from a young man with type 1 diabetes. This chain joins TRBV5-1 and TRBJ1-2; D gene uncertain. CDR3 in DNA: TGCGCCAGCAGACTTAAGGTTGGGGTATCGGAAGGCTACACCTTC. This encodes CASRLKVGVSEGYTF.